These 28 T cell receptor beta chains came from one sample sequenced in a study of T-cell memory formation after mild COVID-19. Using its own MiXCR run on the 5' RACE reads, TCRdb lists one record per CDR3 protein. The data show almost 250,000 distinct CDR3 sequences, less than 20% seen once. Sample: PBMCs or a T cell subset sorted from them (not recorded which). The receptors stem from an adult woman who had mild COVID-19 (a few samples of this study predate the infection). Cell type and time point are not known.

The V gene is TRBV14, the J gene TRBJ1-4, with D unclear. V lost 2 bases and J lost 8, with 9 bases in between. This CDR3 is 13 amino acids long. CDR1 is SGHDN and CDR2 is FVKESK in the germline V gene. CDR3 loop: CASSQNALEKLFF. The DNA for the CDR3 is TGTGCCAGCAGCCAAAACGCTTTGGAAAAACTGTTTTTT.

Only a few counts were recorded for this clonotype. This chain uses TRBV20-1 with TRBJ2-3; D perhaps matches TRBD2 (6 bases). This CDR3 has 12 amino acids. CDR1 DFQATT and CDR2 SNEGSKA come from the germline V gene (reference sequence). V lost 3 bases and J 4 bases, leaving 8 bases between the germline ends. The CDR3 here is CSARDYPDTQYF. Here the CDR3 DNA reads TGCAGTGCTAGGGACTACCCAGATACGCAGTATTTT.

The V call is TRBV29-1, the J call TRBJ2-5; D is possibly TRBD1 (5 bases). V was cut by 3 bases and J by 7 bases, with 15 bases left in between. From germline, CDR1 is SQVTM and CDR2 ANQGSEA. CDR3 length: 13 residues. The CDR3 loop reads CSVDSRAQGTQYF. The CDR3 DNA sequence: TGCAGCGTTGACTCCAGGGCGCAGGGGACCCAGTACTTC.

This clonotype has a handful of counts. This chain links TRBV12-3 or TRBV12-4 with TRBJ1-1; D remains unclear. The CDR3 is 14 amino acids. The ends were cut back, 5 bases at V and 13 bases at J, with 23 bases in the middle. The CDR3 DNA follows: TGTGCCAGCAGTCCAGCAGGAGGGCCCGGTTCTAGTTTCTTT. This translates into CASSPAGGPGSSFF.

Only a few counts were recorded for this clonotype. The chain couples TRBV7-2 to TRBJ2-7; D gene uncertain. The CDR3 has 12 residues. Germline V gene sequence: CDR1 SGHTA, CDR2 FQGNSA. V was trimmed by 1 base and J by 4 bases, leaving 5 bases between them. The CDR3 protein is CASSLVIYEQYF. As DNA, the CDR3 is TGTGCCAGCAGCTTAGTGATTTACGAGCAGTACTTC.

A few counts support this clonotype. The chain joins TRBV12-3 or TRBV12-4 to TRBJ2-4; perhaps TRBD1 as D (6 bases). The length of the CDR3 is 18 residues. V was shortened by 5 bases and J by 0 bases, with 20 bases between the two germline ends. In nucleotides, the CDR3 is TGTGCCAGCAGTCCTCCTAGACTGAGGGGGTTAGCCAAAAACATTCAGTACTTC. Its protein is CASSPPRLRGLAKNIQYF.

The chain uses TRBV12-3 or TRBV12-4 and TRBJ1-1; D remains ambiguous. There are 13 residues in the CDR3. V lost 5 bases to trimming and J lost 3 bases, with 10 bases between them. The CDR3 sequence is CASSNKVDTEAFF. The CDR3, as DNA: TGTGCCAGCAGTAATAAAGTCGACACTGAAGCTTTCTTT.

The chain carries TRBV7-9 and TRBJ2-3; 11 positions match TRBD2. The V and J ends lost 7 bases and 4 bases, in that order; junction bases with no gene match: 10. This CDR3 spans 16 amino acids. CDR1 is SEHNR and CDR2 is FQNEAQ in the germline V gene (reference sequence). CDR3 bases: TGTGCCAGCACCCCCTTACTAGCGGGAGAGTCAGATACGCAGTATTTT. Residues: CASTPLLAGESDTQYF.

This clonotype was found a few times. CDR3 in DNA: TGCAGTGCTAGTCCCCGGAGACCAAACAATGAGCAGTTCTTC. Amino acid sequence: CSASPRRPNNEQFF. The rearrangement links TRBV20-1 to TRBJ2-1; no clear D gene. Germline CDR1 reads DFQATT; CDR2 reads SNEGSKA (reference sequence). CDR3 length: 14 residues. Between the trimmed V and J ends, which lost 3 bases and 5 bases, there was a span of 14 bases.

This chain connects TRBV2 to TRBJ2-7; D is undetermined. V was shortened by 4 bases and J by 4 bases, with 17 bases between the two germline ends. This CDR3 is 15 amino acids long. CDR1 and CDR2 (germline): SNHLY, FYNNEI. This CDR3 is CASSVPSSRKYEQYF. In DNA form, the CDR3 reads TGTGCCAGCAGTGTACCCTCCTCTCGGAAATACGAGCAGTACTTC.

This sequence joins TRBV18 and TRBJ1-1; D is ambiguous. Trimming took 3 bases from V and 7 from J, leaving 15 bases between them. The CDR3 totals 14 residues. Looked up from germline, CDR1 is KGHSH and CDR2 is LQKENI. CDR3 loop: CASSPNGYDGEAFF. In DNA, the CDR3 is TGTGCCAGCTCACCTAACGGGTACGACGGTGAAGCTTTCTTT.

The chain links TRBV7-9 to TRBJ2-5; TRBD2 aligns across 8 bases. This CDR3 contains 16 residues. The germline V gene encodes CDR1 SEHNR and CDR2 FQNEAQ (reference sequence). Unmatched junction bases numbered 5, after V lost 1 base and J lost 1 base. This chain's CDR3 is CASSLVPTSAQETQYF. The CDR3 DNA sequence: TGTGCCAGCAGCTTAGTTCCGACTAGCGCCCAAGAGACCCAGTACTTC.

The J gene is TRBJ1-1, the V gene TRBV20-1; D gene unclear. V was clipped by 8 bases and J by 0 bases, with 10 bases between them. Germline lookup yields CDR1 DFQATT and CDR2 SNEGSKA (reference sequence). This CDR3 spans 12 amino acids. The DNA of the CDR3 is TGCAGTTACAGCTTTCTGAACACTGAAGCTTTCTTT. Translated, it gives CSYSFLNTEAFF.

This clonotype was counted a few times. This sequence joins TRBV3-1 and TRBJ1-1, with 8 bases aligning to TRBD1. This CDR3 has 14 amino acids. Germline V gene sequence: CDR1 LGHDT, CDR2 YNNKEL (reference sequence). Germline trimming cut 4 bases from V and 4 bases from J; bases unmatched to any gene: 5. CDR3 DNA: TGTGCCAGCAGCCTCAGGGGGCAGGGCACTGAAGCTTTCTTT. Amino acids: CASSLRGQGTEAFF.

The CDR3 spells CASSCLRDSEHKYQETQYF. The CDR3 coding sequence is TGTGCCAGCAGTTGCTTACGGGACTCTGAACACAAGTACCAAGAGACCCAGTACTTC. This chain connects TRBV6-2 or TRBV6-3 to TRBJ2-5; D is possibly TRBD2 (6 bases). CDR1 is MNHEY, CDR2 SVGEGT, per germline. V was trimmed by 4 bases and J by 0 bases, leaving 24 bases between them. The CDR3 is 19 residues long.

CDR3 nucleotides: TGTGCCAGCAGCTCCGGGACAGGGGGCAACGAGCAGTACTTC. Translated, it gives CASSSGTGGNEQYF. The rearrangement joins TRBV7-2 to TRBJ2-7; 12 bases fit TRBD1. Germline V gene sequence: CDR1 SGHTA, CDR2 FQGNSA. The CDR3 extends over 14 amino acids. Losses at the gene ends were 4 bases for V and 5 bases for J; bases not matched to a gene: 3.

This chain connects TRBV7-2 to TRBJ2-7; D is perhaps TRBD1 or TRBD2 (5 bases each). Trimming took 5 bases from V and 3 from J, leaving 14 bases between them. Germline V CDR1 and CDR2: SGHTA, FQGNSA. The CDR3 sequence is 14 residues long. The CDR3 DNA sequence: TGTGCCAGCAGCCCCCGAGGGACCTTCTACGAGCAGTACTTC. Translated, it gives CASSPRGTFYEQYF. The full variable domain, completed using reference TRBV7-2 and TRBJ2-7, is GAGVSQSPSNKVTEKGKDVELRCDPISGHTALYWYRQSLGQGLEFLIYFQGNSAPDKSGLPSDRFSAERTGGSVSTLTIQRTQQEDSAVYLCASSPRGTFYEQYFGPGTRLTVT.

The genes are TRBV7-3 and TRBJ1-2, with D possibly matching TRBD1 (6 bases). The CDR3 covers 13 residues. Germline V lookup: CDR1 SGHTA, CDR2 FQGTGA. V was trimmed by 5 bases and J by 7 bases, leaving 14 bases between them. CDR3 bases: TGTGCCAGCAGCCCGCCGGGGGGCTCTGGCTACACCTTC. Encoded protein: CASSPPGGSGYTF.

This rearrangement joins TRBV12-3 or TRBV12-4 to TRBJ1-5, with 7 bases lining up with TRBD1. This CDR3 spans 14 amino acids. Trimming cost V 7 bases and J 4 bases; bases outside gene matches: 7. In DNA, the CDR3 is TGTGCCAGCACAGGGACAGCAGCAAATCAGCCCCAGCATTTT. Protein product: CASTGTAANQPQHF.

This clonotype was found a few times. This chain joins TRBV9 and TRBJ2-1; 9 bases match TRBD2. This CDR3 is built from 13 residues. Germline CDR1 and CDR2: SGDLS and YYNGEE. V was clipped by 0 bases and J by 14 bases; unmatched bases: 6. In DNA, the CDR3 is TGTGCCAGCAGCGTAGCTGGTAGCGGGGGAAAGTTCTTC. Its protein product is CASSVAGSGGKFF.

The chain links TRBV27 to TRBJ1-1; maybe TRBD1 (6 bases). The CDR3 has 16 amino acids. CDR1 and CDR2 from the germline V gene are MNHEY and SMNVEV (reference sequence). The V end was cut by 11 bases, the J end by 0 bases, with 22 bases between. The CDR3 DNA reads as TGTGCCTCCCAAGGGGGGGTCATCGGCATGAACACTGAAGCTTTCTTT. Translation: CASQGGVIGMNTEAFF.

This clonotype was recorded a few times. The rearrangement joins TRBV18 to TRBJ1-2; the match to TRBD1 covers 8 bases. Germline assignment: CDR1 KGHSH and CDR2 LQKENI. Unmatched junction bases numbered 5, after V lost 4 bases and J lost 4 bases. CDR3 length equals 14 residues. The CDR3 DNA sequence: TGTGCCAGCTCACGAATTGGACAGGGCTATGGCTACACCTTC. As protein: CASSRIGQGYGYTF. The full variable domain, completed using reference TRBV18 and TRBJ1-2, is NAGVMQNPRHLVRRRGQEARLRCSPMKGHSHVYWYRQLPEEGLKFMVYLQKENIIDESGMPKERFSAEFPKEGPSILRIQQVVRGDSAAYFCASSRIGQGYGYTFGSGTRLTVV.

V gene TRBV7-9 combines with J gene TRBJ2-5; the D is unclear. The CDR3 extends over 13 amino acids. Trimming stripped 2 bases from V and 1 base from J, with 5 bases between. Per the germline V gene, CDR1 is SEHNR and CDR2 is FQNEAQ (reference sequence). The CDR3: CASSLRIQETQYF. CDR3 DNA sequence: TGTGCCAGCAGCTTAAGAATCCAAGAGACCCAGTACTTC.

There are a few counts of this clonotype. The chain employs TRBV18 and TRBJ2-1; 7 bases fit TRBD2. Germline V gene data show CDR1 as KGHSH and CDR2 as LQKENI. This CDR3 spans 16 amino acids. J lost 9 bases, V lost 7 bases, and 18 bases had no gene match. CDR3 loop: CASLTSLTGAMGEQFF. The CDR3 DNA is TGTGCCAGCTTGACTAGCCTAACTGGGGCAATGGGTGAGCAGTTCTTC.

The gene calls are TRBV19 and TRBJ1-1; TRBD1 is a possible D gene (6 bases). This CDR3 is built from 14 residues. Germline CDR1 LNHDA, CDR2 SQIVND (reference sequence). Trimming removed 5 bases from V and 3 bases from J, with 13 bases in between. CDR3 loop: CASSGQGRYTEAFF. DNA of the CDR3: TGTGCCAGTAGTGGCCAGGGGCGGTACACTGAAGCTTTCTTT.

The chain carries TRBV20-1 and TRBJ1-6; TRBD1 matches 8 bases. CDR1 and CDR2 (germline): DFQATT, SNEGSKA (reference sequence). Unmatched junction bases numbered 1, after V lost 5 bases and J lost 7 bases. This CDR3 spans 12 amino acids. As DNA, the CDR3 is TGCAGTGCTCGACAGGGGAATTCACCCCTCCACTTT. Its translation: CSARQGNSPLHF.

The table lists this clonotype with a few counts. This rearrangement joins TRBV5-1 to TRBJ2-3; the match to TRBD2 covers 11 bases. This CDR3 has 16 residues. Germline CDR1 is SGHRS and CDR2 is YFSETQ. Trimming took 4 bases from V and 0 from J; bases not matched to a gene: 4. The CDR3 DNA reads TGCGCCAGCAGCGCAGGGACTAGCGGTAGCACAGATACGCAGTATTTT. Encoded protein: CASSAGTSGSTDTQYF.

This clonotype has at least ten counts. The CDR3 region is CASSVGENTEAFF. CDR3 sequence (DNA): TGTGCCAGCAGCGTTGGAGAGAACACTGAAGCTTTCTTT. J is TRBJ1-1 and V is TRBV7-2, with no clear D. CDR3 length: 13 amino acids. Trimming stripped 5 bases from V and 1 base from J, with 8 bases between. In germline, CDR1 is SGHTA, CDR2 FQGNSA.